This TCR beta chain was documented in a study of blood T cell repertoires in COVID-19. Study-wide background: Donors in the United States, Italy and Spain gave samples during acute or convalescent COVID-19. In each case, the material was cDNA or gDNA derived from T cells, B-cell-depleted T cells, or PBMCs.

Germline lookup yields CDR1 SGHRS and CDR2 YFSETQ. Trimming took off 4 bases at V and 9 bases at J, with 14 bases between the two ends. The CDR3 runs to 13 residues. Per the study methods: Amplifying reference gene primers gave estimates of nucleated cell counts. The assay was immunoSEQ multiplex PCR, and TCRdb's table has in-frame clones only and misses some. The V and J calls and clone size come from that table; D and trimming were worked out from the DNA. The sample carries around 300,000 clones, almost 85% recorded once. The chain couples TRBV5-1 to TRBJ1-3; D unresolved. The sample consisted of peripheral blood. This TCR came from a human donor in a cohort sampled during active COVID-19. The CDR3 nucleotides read TGCGCCAGCAGCCTGAGGGAGGGCGGCACCATATATTTT. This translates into CASSLREGGTIYF.